This T cell receptor (beta chain) originates from a study of blood T cells in healthy people across ages. A J-beta primer mix and a sample-barcoded 5' primer were used in a second PCR of roughly 7 to 12 cycles. Through a template-switch adaptor with 12 random nucleotides, each cDNA molecule received a tag. Using its own MiXCR run on the 5' RACE reads, TCRdb lists one record per CDR3 protein. The data show around 1,900,000 distinct CDR3 sequences, 39% seen once. With regard to this clonotype: The antigen remains undetermined. The junction departs from the called germline gene at one end, perhaps through a read error.

Germline V gives CDR1 MGHRA, CDR2 YSYEKL. The CDR3 consists of 11 residues. Study-wide points: PBMCs left unsorted prevented a conclusive naive versus antigen-experienced comparison.

The sequenced sample was blood. This sequence was found in a human donor in good health. This chain uses TRBV4-1 with TRBJ1-1; no firm D call. CDR3 bases: TGCGCCAGCAGCCAAGATCGACGGGTAGTCTTT. Protein product: CASSQDRRVVF.